This T cell receptor (beta chain) is drawn from a study of tumor-infiltrating lymphocytes in primary liver carcinoma. For the study at large: Regardless of tissue type, samples showed similar yields of roughly 3.65 to 8 million productive TCRbeta reads.

The template, around 540 ng total RNA, yielded TCR beta cDNA made with a constant-region primer. Employing slightly modified ARM-PCR, three nested multiplex PCR rounds were run, and these gave rise to the TCR beta libraries. Running roughly 10 cycles apiece, the first two PCR rounds relied on TRBV1-TRBV30 forward primers together with a C-beta reverse primer. MiXCR was run by TCRdb on the multiplex PCR reads, yielding one entry per CDR3 protein. The sample carries roughly 200,000 distinct CDR3 sequences, around four fifths recorded once. Remarks on this clonotype: The junction departs from the called germline gene at one end, perhaps through a read error.

Both RNA and DNA were isolated together from around 20-30 mg of bulk tissue that had not been sorted. Every tumor yielded five separate sampled regions. Germline CDR1 reads SGHVS; CDR2 reads FQNEAQ. The CDR3 has 14 residues. The chain joins TRBV7-8 to TRBJ2-7; 8 nucleotides align to TRBD1. The receptor's source is a middle-aged man with primary liver carcinoma and hepatitis B virus infection. Sequenced: tumor tissue from primary liver carcinoma. The CDR3: CASSLDQGAYEQYF. DNA of the CDR3: TGTGCCAGCAGTTTGGATCAGGGGGCCTACGAGCAGTATTTC.